This T cell receptor beta chain was recovered during a study of metastatic and nonmetastatic thyroid tumors. Study-level information: From malignant and benign thyroid patients, repertoires in blood and in tumor or nodule tissue were compared. Notes on the study in general: The study reportedly found significantly higher TCR beta diversity in malignant thyroid tumors than benign nodules, in blood and tumor.

The J segment lost 8 bases and the V segment lost 1 base, leaving 9 bases of the junction unmatched. The CDR3 spans 16 residues. Germline V gene lookup returns CDR1 SNHLY and CDR2 FYNNEI. Using MiXCR, TCRdb reanalyzed the PCR reads. Among approximately 41,000 clones, 28% were seen once, and the ten largest hold more than 9%. Before thyroid surgery, none of the patients had received any treatment. On this clone itself: Its antigen remains unidentified. No conserved phenylalanine or tryptophan is present at the end of the CDR3, so a read error is the likely explanation.

V usage is TRBV2 and J usage is TRBJ2-1; 9 bases map to TRBD1. Input material: blood. The source is a male donor with papillary thyroid cancer or a benign thyroid nodule (not recorded which). Some clones in this sample may be carry-over from other donors' samples. The CDR3 reads CASSEEDRGFPYEQFV. In DNA, the CDR3 is TGTGCCAGCAGTGAAGAGGACAGGGGTTTCCCCTATGAGCAGTTCGTC.